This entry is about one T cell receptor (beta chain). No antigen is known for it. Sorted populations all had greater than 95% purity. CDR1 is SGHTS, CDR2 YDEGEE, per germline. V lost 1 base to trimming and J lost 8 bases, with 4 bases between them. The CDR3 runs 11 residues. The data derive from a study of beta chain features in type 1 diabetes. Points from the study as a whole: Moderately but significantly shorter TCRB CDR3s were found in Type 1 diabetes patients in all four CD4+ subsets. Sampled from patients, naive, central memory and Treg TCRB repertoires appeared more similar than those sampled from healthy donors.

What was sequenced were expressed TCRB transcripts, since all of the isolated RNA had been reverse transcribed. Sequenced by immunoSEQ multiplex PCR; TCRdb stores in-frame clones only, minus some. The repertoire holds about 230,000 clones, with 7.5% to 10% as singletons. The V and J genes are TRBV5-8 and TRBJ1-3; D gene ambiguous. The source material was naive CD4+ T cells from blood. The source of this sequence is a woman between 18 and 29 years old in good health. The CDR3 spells CASSLLDTIYF. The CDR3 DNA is TGTGCCAGCAGCTTGCTAGACACCATATATTTT.